This T cell receptor (beta chain) was documented in a study of control samples from healthy donors and cancer patients. The CDR3 is 14 amino acids. Germline lookup yields CDR1 SGHAT and CDR2 FQNNGV. Trimming stripped 5 bases from V and 4 bases from J, with 15 bases between. Libraries were prepared by immunoSEQ multiplex PCR; TCRdb keeps only in-frame clonotypes and omits some of them. The sample includes 150,000 to 200,000 clones, approximately 94% seen only once; the top ten take about 1.4%. The chain recombines TRBV11-2 with TRBJ2-7; D is perhaps TRBD1 or TRBD2 (5 bases each). The material sequenced was blood. The origin of this receptor is a woman younger than 30 in good health. Here the CDR3 reads CASSPGTSLYEQYF. DNA of the CDR3: TGTGCCAGCAGCCCAGGGACCAGTTTATACGAGCAGTACTTC.